This T cell receptor (beta chain) was retrieved from a study of T cell responses to AZD1222 COVID-19 vaccine (dated by TCRdb to the early 2020s). At the level of the whole study: AZD1222 recipients whose second dose came at about 4 weeks and those whose second dose came at about 12 weeks were combined into one group, since spike-specific TCR depth and breadth did not differ between the two schedules. A total of 230 to 250 trial participants underwent TCR sequencing, of whom roughly 210 received two doses of AZD1222 and around 25 received two doses of the MenACWY control vaccine. Trial participants were enrolled into age subgroups of 18-55, 56-69 and 70-plus years, which contained about 150, 27 and 61 TCR-sequenced participants, respectively. Paper-wide results and their limitations: A significant rise in spike-specific TCR breadth and depth was observed after two AZD1222 doses relative to day 0 and relative to MenACWY recipients. Most participants were white British and females outnumbered males, and the authors suggested that clonal diversity may have been underestimated. The whole spike protein was spanned by vaccine-associated CD4 TCRs, and dominant responses were seen in regions 160-218 and 743-854. Nearly half of unique spike-specific TCRs reportedly recognized epitopes outside regions mutated in the B.1.351 and B.1.1.7 variants. Conclusions about previously exposed vaccinees are limited because only six or seven AZD1222 recipients were SARS-CoV-2 seropositive at baseline. In the small 56-69-year group, the increase in depth fell short of significance, most likely because of low power. Because no samples from the day 14 peak response were available, repertoires could be characterized only after the peak T cell response.

Details on this clone: Its cognate antigen has yet to be identified. It has no much larger one-base neighbor in the sample; base qualities were not kept.

The CDR3 regions of human TCRbeta chains were subjected to immunosequencing. Concerning the study's data processing: TCRs in the repertoires were matched against a reference library of SARS-CoV-2-specific TCRs that had been generated with the MIRA antigen-specificity platform. Breadth was defined as the fraction of unique TCRs that were SARS-CoV-2-associated, and depth was defined as the fraction of total T cells that were SARS-CoV-2-associated. Using the MIRA data, every spike-specific TCR was mapped to the spike region that the TCR reacted to and assigned to either a CD4 or a CD8 class. Log10-transformed breadth and depth values were compared by one-way ANOVA with Sidak's multiple comparisons tests. TCRdb took over this immuneACCESS table, retaining in-frame rearrangements with V and J assigned. Such tables are incomplete; in checked studies, under half of the missing clones stem from an unresolved V gene, and the remainder is unexplained. V and J calls and clone size follow that table, whereas D and trimming were derived from the DNA. The sample profile shows about 130,000 clones; 90% to 95% of them were found once. The top ten constitute less than 2% of the sample.

Interpreted using the paper, the time point label stands for: baseline before first vaccination. Vaccinee samples were obtained from the UK trials COV001 and COV002, which included a single-blind randomized controlled phase 2/3 trial of AZD1222 (ChAdOx1 nCoV-19) in healthy adults. For TCRbeta chain sequencing, PBMC samples were collected from trial participants at day 0 and at day 28 after the second dose. This material consisted of peripheral blood, taken on day 0 of AZD1222 vaccination. The TCR sequence derives from an adult in good health.

The CDR3 protein: CASSEVIMGEDEQYF. The sequence in DNA is TGTGCCAGCAGTGAAGTGATTATGGGGGAAGACGAGCAGTACTTC. This chain joins TRBV6-1 to TRBJ2-7; the D match is possibly TRBD1 or TRBD2, with 5 bases aligned in each. Trimming removed 1 base from V and 5 bases from J, leaving 15 bases between the germline ends. As encoded in the germline V gene, CDR1 is MNHNS while CDR2 is SASEGT. Including cysteine and phenylalanine, the CDR3 has 15 amino acids. The sequence is cut down to CDR3 DNA, 45 bases in frame from base 1.